A selection of T cell receptor beta chains follows, all from one sample in a study of neurological immune-mediated disorders. MiXCR, applied by TCRdb to the 5' RACE reads, yields one record per CDR3 protein. The sample records around 83,000 distinct CDR3 sequences, roughly an eighth being singletons. The sequenced material came from PBMCs. These receptors were collected from a woman between 50 and 59 years old in good health. The CDR3 runs from the conserved cysteine through the conserved F or W. A D gene is named only where the DNA matches it firmly. Clone size appears in some rows only: once, few, many, or a class for an expanded clone.

>TRBV7-2|TRBJ2-7|many|NA
TGTGCCAGCAGCTTAGGAGGCAGTGCCTACGAGCAGTACTTC
CASSLGGSAYEQYF
>TRBV7-2|TRBJ2-7|NA|TRBD2
TGTGCCAGCAGCTTTAGGACTAGCGGGAACGAGCAGTACTTC
CASSFRTSGNEQYF
>TRBV7-2|TRBJ2-3|many|NA
TGTGCCAGCAGCTTAGGTGTACCGACAGATACGCAGTATTTT
CASSLGVPTDTQYF
>TRBV25-1|TRBJ1-1|many|NA
TGTGCCAGCTACGACAGGCTGGGGACTGAAGCTTTCTTT
CASYDRLGTEAFF
>TRBV12-3/TRBV12-4|TRBJ1-1|many|TRBD1
TGTGCCAGCAGTCGACAGGGGGCGTCAACTGAAGCTTTCTTT
CASSRQGASTEAFF
>TRBV5-1|TRBJ2-1|few|TRBD2
TGCGCCAGCAGCGTGGGACTAGCGGGAGTCCACAATGAGCAGTTCTTC
CASSVGLAGVHNEQFF
>TRBV20-1|TRBJ2-2|many|NA
TGCAGTGCTAGAGATAACGCCGGGGAGCTGTTTTTT
CSARDNAGELFF
>TRBV7-2|TRBJ2-7|many|NA
TGTGCCAGCAGCTTTGCGGCTTCCTACGAGCAGTACTTC
CASSFAASYEQYF
>TRBV2|TRBJ2-1|NA|NA
TGTGCCAGCAGCCTGAATAGTATTGAGCAGTTCTTC
CASSLNSIEQFF
>TRBV5-1|TRBJ2-1|many|NA
TGCGCCAGCATGGTAAACAATGAGCAGTTCTTC
CASMVNNEQFF
>TRBV5-1|TRBJ2-3|NA|NA
TGCGCCAGCAGCGGGGGCAAGTACACAGATTCACAGTATTTT
CASSGGKYTDSQYF
>TRBV7-2|TRBJ2-5|many|TRBD2
TGTGCCAGCAGCATGGGGACTAGCGGGGGGCCGGTCTGGGAGACCCAGTACTTC
CASSMGTSGGPVWETQYF
>TRBV29-1|TRBJ2-1|many|NA
TGCAGCGTTGGGGGGGTTTACAATGAGCAGTTCTTC
CSVGGVYNEQFF
>TRBV28|TRBJ2-7|many|NA
TGTGCCAGCAGTTTGGCGGGACTCTACTACGAGCAGTACTTC
CASSLAGLYYEQYF
>TRBV20-1|TRBJ2-3|many|TRBD2
TGCAGTGCTAGAGGTCTAGCGGCAACAGATACGCAGTATTTT
CSARGLAATDTQYF
>TRBV5-5|TRBJ1-4|many|NA
TGTGCCAGCAGCTTGGTCGACAGCGAAAAACTGTTTTTT
CASSLVDSEKLFF
>TRBV29-1|TRBJ2-1|many|NA
TGCAGCGTTGAAGAGGGGGGCGGGGAATCCTACAATGAGCAGTTCTTC
CSVEEGGGESYNEQFF
>TRBV12-3/TRBV12-4|TRBJ2-7|NA|NA
TGTGCCAGCAGTTTAGGGCAGGGCGACGAGCAGTACTTC
CASSLGQGDEQYF
>TRBV24-1|TRBJ2-1|many|TRBD2
TGTGCCACCAGTGATTTAGGCACTAGCGGGAAGTTCTTC
CATSDLGTSGKFF
>TRBV11-2|TRBJ2-1|many|TRBD2
TGTGCCAGCAGCCGGTTAGCGGGAGGGCGGGGTGAGCAGTTCTTC
CASSRLAGGRGEQFF
>TRBV14|TRBJ1-1|many|NA
TGTGCCAGCAGCCCCCTCGCCCACCAGAACACTGAAGCTTTCTTT
CASSPLAHQNTEAFF
>TRBV6-4|TRBJ2-1|few|TRBD2
TGTGCCAGCAGTGTCCAAGGACTAGCGGGGGACCAGTTCTTC
CASSVQGLAGDQFF